Detailed here is one T cell receptor (beta chain). The method was immunoSEQ multiplex PCR; TCRdb's version includes in-frame clones alone and lacks a portion of them. Of 210,000 or so clones listed, about 90% are singletons. These data belong to a study of cytomegalovirus exposure and HLA in healthy donors. CDR1 MNHEY and CDR2 SMNVEV come from the germline V gene (reference sequence). The CDR3 is made up of 17 amino acids. V lost 3 bases to trimming and J lost 6 bases; unmatched junction nucleotides: 9. The validation cohort, a group of over a hundred subjects, included the donors and was separate from the approximately 650-subject first cohort.

The sample comprised PBMCs. This rearrangement joins TRBV27 to TRBJ2-1; 12 nucleotides line up with TRBD2. The receptor was derived from a woman in her late teens or twenties in good health and CMV-seronegative. The DNA for the CDR3 is TGTGCCAGCAGTTTCCTCTTGACTAGCGGGAGAGGCAATGAGCAGTTCTTC. Protein sequence: CASSFLLTSGRGNEQFF.